Sequencing of this T cell receptor (beta chain) was carried out in a study of OX40 agonist ivuxolimab in advanced cancers. Background for the entire study: Ivuxolimab was a fully human IgG2 agonistic monoclonal antibody targeting the costimulatory receptor OX40 (CD134). Intravenous ivuxolimab was administered to patients every 2 weeks at six dose levels: 0.01, 0.1, 0.3, 1.5, 3 and 10 mg/kg. Among the 50 to 55 dose-escalation patients, 19 had hepatocellular carcinoma, around 15 melanoma, 9 renal cell carcinoma and 9 head and neck cancer. A male proportion of nearly 85% and a mean age of approximately 60 years, ranging from about 20 to 80, were recorded for the dose-escalation cohort. Prior anti-PD-1, anti-PD-L1 or anti-CTLA-4 therapy was permitted, and checkpoint inhibitors had been received by about 37% of dose-escalation patients. Partial responses occurred in three dose-escalation patients, of whom one had hepatocellular carcinoma and two had cutaneous melanoma. The point of sequencing TCRbeta in the periphery was to test whether ivuxolimab changed TCR sequence diversity and drove clonal T-cell expansion. The monotherapy dose-escalation portion (N ≈ 52 patients) of the phase I ivuxolimab trial is reported in the paper.

The trim is 2 bases for V and 3 bases for J, with a gap of 7 bases between the germline ends. Looking up the germline V gene yields CDR1 KGHSH and CDR2 LQKENI. CDR3 length: 13 amino acids, cysteine to phenylalanine. Just CDR3 DNA is preserved here, 39 bases in frame from base 1. To sequence the TCRbeta CDR3 region, genomic DNA was isolated from the sorted cells. TCRbeta CDR3 regions were sequenced using the immunoSEQ Assay. What TCRdb holds here is the immuneACCESS table cut down to in-frame rearrangements. Part of the clones is not present; checked against another copy, under half of the missing clones reflect an unresolved V gene, and the others are unexplained. The table for this sample lists tens of thousands of clones; 88% of them were counted only once. 0.4% to 0.6% of the sample is in the top ten clones. Study-level results and caveats: Which antigens the clonally expanded peripheral T cells were specific for was not determined. After ivuxolimab, expanded clones were on average more numerous among CD8+ T cells than among CD4+ T cells. Low levels of normalized T-cell clonal expansion were also seen in some patients who did not respond. Clonal expansion of both CD4+ and CD8+ blood T cells was observed from baseline to week 6 at doses 0.1 to 3.0 mg/kg. In the 0.1-3.0 mg/kg groups, partial responders had among the lowest normalized peripheral clonal expansion, particularly in CD8+ T cells.

About this clone itself: Its antigen specificity is not known. Per-base qualities were not stored, and no clone one base away is much larger.

Patients with a history of autoimmune disease or receiving systemic immunosuppression were excluded from the trial. In every dose cohort, peripheral blood was drawn for TCR sequencing at baseline, cycle 4 day 1, and cycle 7 day 1. The samples were drawn from a first-in-human, open-label, multicenter phase I dose-escalation trial of ivuxolimab. Adults with locally advanced or metastatic melanoma, renal cell carcinoma, hepatocellular carcinoma or head and neck squamous cell carcinoma were enrolled in the trial. CD4+ and CD8+ T cells were sorted separately from peripheral blood before TCR sequencing. The input for sequencing was CD4+ or CD8+ T cells sorted from blood, taken in a trial of the OX40 agonist ivuxolimab. Here the chain combines TRBV18 and TRBJ1-1; too little of a D gene remains to name it. This sequence originates from an adult with an advanced solid tumor such as melanoma, head and neck, liver or kidney cancer. Here is the DNA: TGTGCCAGCTCACCAATCAGAGACACTGAAGCTTTCTTT. The encoded protein is CASSPIRDTEAFF.